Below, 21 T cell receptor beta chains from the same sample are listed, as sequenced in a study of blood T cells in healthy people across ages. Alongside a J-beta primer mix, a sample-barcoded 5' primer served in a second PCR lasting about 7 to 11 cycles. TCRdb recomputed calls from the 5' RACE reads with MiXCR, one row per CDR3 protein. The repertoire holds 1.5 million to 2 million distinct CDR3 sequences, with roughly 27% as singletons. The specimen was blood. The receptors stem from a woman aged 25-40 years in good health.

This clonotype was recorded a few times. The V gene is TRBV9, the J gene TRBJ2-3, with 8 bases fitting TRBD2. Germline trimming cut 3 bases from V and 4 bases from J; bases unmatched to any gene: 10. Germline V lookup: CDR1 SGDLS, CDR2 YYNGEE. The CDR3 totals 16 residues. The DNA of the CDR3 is TGTGCCAGCAGCGGGGGGACTCTCGGGGGGGCAGATACGCAGTATTTT. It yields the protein CASSGGTLGGADTQYF.

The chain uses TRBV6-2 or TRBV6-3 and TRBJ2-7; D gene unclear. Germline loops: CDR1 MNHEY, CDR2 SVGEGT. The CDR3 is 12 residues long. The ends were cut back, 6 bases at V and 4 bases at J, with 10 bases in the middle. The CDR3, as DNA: TGTGCCAGCAGACCTACAAGATACGAGCAGTACTTC. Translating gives CASRPTRYEQYF.

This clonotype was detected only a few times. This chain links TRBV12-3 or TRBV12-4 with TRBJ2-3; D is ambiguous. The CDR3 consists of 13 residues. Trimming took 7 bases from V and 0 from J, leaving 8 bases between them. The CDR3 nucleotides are TGTGCCAGCATTCTTGGTAGCACAGATACGCAGTATTTT. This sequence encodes CASILGSTDTQYF.

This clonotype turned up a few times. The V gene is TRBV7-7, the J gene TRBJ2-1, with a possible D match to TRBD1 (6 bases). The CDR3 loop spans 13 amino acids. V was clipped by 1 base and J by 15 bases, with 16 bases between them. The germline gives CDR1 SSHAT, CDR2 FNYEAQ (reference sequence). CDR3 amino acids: CASSLGLLGALFF. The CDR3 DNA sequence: TGTGCCAGCAGCTTAGGCCTCCTGGGGGCGTTGTTCTTC.

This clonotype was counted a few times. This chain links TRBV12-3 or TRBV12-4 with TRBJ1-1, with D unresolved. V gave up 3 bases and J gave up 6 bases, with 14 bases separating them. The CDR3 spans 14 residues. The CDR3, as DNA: TGTGCCAGCAGTTTTAGTGGCGGCTCCGCTGAAGCTTTCTTT. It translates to CASSFSGGSAEAFF.

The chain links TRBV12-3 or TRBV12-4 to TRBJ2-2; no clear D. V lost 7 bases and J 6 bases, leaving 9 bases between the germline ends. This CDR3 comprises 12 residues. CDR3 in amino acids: CASKITPGELFF. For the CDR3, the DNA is TGTGCCAGCAAGATAACGCCCGGGGAGCTGTTTTTT.

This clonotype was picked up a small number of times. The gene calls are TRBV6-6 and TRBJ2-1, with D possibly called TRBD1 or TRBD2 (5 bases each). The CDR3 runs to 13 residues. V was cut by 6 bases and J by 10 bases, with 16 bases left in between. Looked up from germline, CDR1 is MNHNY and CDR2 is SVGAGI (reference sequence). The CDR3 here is CASSLGTYQEQFF. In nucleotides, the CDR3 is TGTGCCAGCAGCCTCGGGACGTATCAGGAGCAGTTCTTC.

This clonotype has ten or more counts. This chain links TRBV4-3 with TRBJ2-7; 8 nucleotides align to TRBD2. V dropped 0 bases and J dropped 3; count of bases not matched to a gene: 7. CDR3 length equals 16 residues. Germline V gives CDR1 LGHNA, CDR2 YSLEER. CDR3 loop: CASSQELTSGYYEQYF. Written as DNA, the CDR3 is TGCGCCAGCAGCCAAGAGCTAACTAGCGGATACTACGAGCAGTACTTC.

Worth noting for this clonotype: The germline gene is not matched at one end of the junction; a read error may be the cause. The chain's CDR3 is CASSHTPSRNTIYF. CDR3 DNA: TGCGCCAGCAGCCACACTCCCTCTAGAAACACCATATATTTT. The rearrangement uses TRBV4-1 and TRBJ1-3; D gene uncertain. The CDR3 consists of 14 residues. Germline values: CDR1 MGHRA, CDR2 YSYEKL.

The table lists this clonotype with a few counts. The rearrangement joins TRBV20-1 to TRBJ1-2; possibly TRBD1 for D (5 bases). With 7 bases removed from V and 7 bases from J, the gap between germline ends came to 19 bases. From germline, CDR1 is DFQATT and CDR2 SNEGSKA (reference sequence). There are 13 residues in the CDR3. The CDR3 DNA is TGCAGTGTTATGGGAGATGGGGCTGCTGGCTACACCTTC. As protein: CSVMGDGAAGYTF.

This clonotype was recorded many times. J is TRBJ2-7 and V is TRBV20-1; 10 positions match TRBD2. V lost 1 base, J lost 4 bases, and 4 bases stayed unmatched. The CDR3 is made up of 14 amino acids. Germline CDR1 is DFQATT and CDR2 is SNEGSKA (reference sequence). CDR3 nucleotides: TGCAGTGCTAGAGCAAGCGGGAGGGGGTACGAGCAGTACTTC. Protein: CSARASGRGYEQYF.

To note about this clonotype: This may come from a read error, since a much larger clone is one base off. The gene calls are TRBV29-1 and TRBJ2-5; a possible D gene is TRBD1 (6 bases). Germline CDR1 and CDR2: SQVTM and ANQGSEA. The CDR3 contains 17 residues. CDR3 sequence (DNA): TGCAGCGTTGAGGATAGGGGACATACGCTAACCCAAGGGACCCAGTACTTC. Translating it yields CSVEDRGHTLTQGTQYF.

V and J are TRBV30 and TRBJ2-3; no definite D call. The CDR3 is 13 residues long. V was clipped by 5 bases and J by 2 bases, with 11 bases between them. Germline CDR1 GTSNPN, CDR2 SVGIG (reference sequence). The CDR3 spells CAWGIRPTDTQYF. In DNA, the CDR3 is TGTGCCTGGGGTATCCGTCCCACAGATACGCAGTATTTT.

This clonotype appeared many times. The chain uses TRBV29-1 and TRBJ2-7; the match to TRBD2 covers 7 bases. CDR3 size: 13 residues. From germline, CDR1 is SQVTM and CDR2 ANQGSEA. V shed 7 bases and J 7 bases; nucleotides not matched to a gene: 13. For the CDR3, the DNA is TGCAGCGCCGCGGGCGGGAGTTCGGGTGAGCAGTACTTC. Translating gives CSAAGGSSGEQYF.

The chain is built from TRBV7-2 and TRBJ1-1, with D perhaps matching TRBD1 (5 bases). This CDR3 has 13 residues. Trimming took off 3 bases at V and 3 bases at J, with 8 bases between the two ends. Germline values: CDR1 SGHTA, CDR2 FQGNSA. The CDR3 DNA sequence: TGTGCCAGCAGCTTTTGGGGGGACACTGAAGCTTTCTTT. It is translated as CASSFWGDTEAFF.

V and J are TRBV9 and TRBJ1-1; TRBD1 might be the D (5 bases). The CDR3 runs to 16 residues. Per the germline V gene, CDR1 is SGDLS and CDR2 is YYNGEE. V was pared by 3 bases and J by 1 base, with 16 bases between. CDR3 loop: CASSGGSWPSNTEAFF. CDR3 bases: TGTGCCAGCAGCGGGGGGTCCTGGCCGTCGAACACTGAAGCTTTCTTT. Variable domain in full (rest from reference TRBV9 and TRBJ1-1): DSGVTQTPKHLITATGQRVTLRCSPRSGDLSVYWYQQSLDQGLQFLIQYYNGEERAKGNILERFSAQQFPDLHSELNLSSLELGDSALYFCASSGGSWPSNTEAFFGQGTRLTVV.

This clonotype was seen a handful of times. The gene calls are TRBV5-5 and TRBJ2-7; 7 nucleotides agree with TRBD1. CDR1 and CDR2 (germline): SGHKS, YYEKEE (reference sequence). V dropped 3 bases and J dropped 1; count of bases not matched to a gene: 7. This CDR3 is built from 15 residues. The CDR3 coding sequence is TGTGCCAGCAGCTGGAACAGGGGACGTTCCTACGAGCAGTACTTC. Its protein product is CASSWNRGRSYEQYF.

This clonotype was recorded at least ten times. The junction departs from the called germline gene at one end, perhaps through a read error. The CDR3 region is CASSLGGETEAFF. In nucleotides, the CDR3 is TGCGCCAGCAGCCTGGGGGGGGAGACTGAAGCTTTCTTT. The chain joins TRBV7-9 to TRBJ1-1; TRBD1 is a possible D gene (5 bases). In germline, CDR1 is SEHNR, CDR2 FQNEAQ (reference sequence). The CDR3 is 13 amino acids.

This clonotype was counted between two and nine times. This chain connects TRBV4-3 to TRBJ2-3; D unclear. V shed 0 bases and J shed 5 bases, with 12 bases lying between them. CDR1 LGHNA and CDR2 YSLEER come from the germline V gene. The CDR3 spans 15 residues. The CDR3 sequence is CASSQDLGSGDTQYF. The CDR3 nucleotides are TGCGCCAGCAGCCAAGATTTAGGGTCTGGAGATACGCAGTATTTT.

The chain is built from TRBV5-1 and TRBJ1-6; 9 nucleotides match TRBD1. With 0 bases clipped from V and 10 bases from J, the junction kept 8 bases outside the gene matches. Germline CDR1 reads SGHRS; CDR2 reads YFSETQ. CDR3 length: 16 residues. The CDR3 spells CASSLDRGQQGSPLHF. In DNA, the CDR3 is TGCGCCAGCAGCTTGGACAGGGGGCAACAGGGATCACCCCTCCACTTT.

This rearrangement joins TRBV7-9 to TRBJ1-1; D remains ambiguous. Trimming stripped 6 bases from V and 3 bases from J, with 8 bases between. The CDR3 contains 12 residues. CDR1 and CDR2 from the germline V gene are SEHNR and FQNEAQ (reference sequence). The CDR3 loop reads CASRAIDTEAFF. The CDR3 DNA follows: TGTGCCAGCAGGGCAATCGACACTGAAGCTTTCTTT.